This passage covers 31 T cell receptor beta chains from one sample sequenced in a study of blood T cell repertoires in COVID-19. The table came from immunoSEQ multiplex PCR; TCRdb's copy has only in-frame clones and leaves some out. Of 200,000 or so clones in the sample, under 85% were seen once. The sequencing input was peripheral blood. All receptors derive from a man in his sixties with active or convalescent COVID-19.

V gene TRBV29-1 combines with J gene TRBJ1-1; tentatively, D is TRBD1 (6 bases). Deletions cut 4 bases from V and 2 bases from J, with 11 bases between. The germline gives CDR1 SQVTM, CDR2 ANQGSEA. CDR3 length: 13 amino acids. The CDR3 nucleotides are TGCAGCGTTGTACAGGGCCAAAACACTGAAGCTTTCTTT. Its protein is CSVVQGQNTEAFF. Using reference TRBV29-1 and TRBJ1-1 for the parts outside the CDR3, the full variable domain is SAVISQKPSRDICQRGTSLTIQCQVDSQVTMMFWYRQQPGQSLTLIATANQGSEATYESGFVIDKFPISRPNLTFSTLTVSNMSPEDSSIYLCSVVQGQNTEAFFGQGTRLTVV.

This clone has only a few counts. This chain uses TRBV28 with TRBJ2-1, with TRBD2 matching over 8 bases. V trimming: 4 bases; J trimming: 4 bases; junction bases outside the gene matches: 15. CDR3 length equals 18 residues. From germline, CDR1 is MDHEN and CDR2 SYDVKM. The CDR3 nucleotides are TGTGCCAGCAGTTCCCCCTCCGCCGGGAGGGGGGCTTACAATGAGCAGTTCTTC. Its translation is CASSSPSAGRGAYNEQFF.

The chain recombines TRBV5-5 with TRBJ2-6, with D unresolved. Trimming took 4 bases from V and 2 from J, leaving 16 bases between them. The CDR3 extends over 17 amino acids. CDR1 SGHKS and CDR2 YYEKEE come from the germline V gene (reference sequence). CDR3 coding DNA: TGTGCCAGCAGCCTTCGCCAGACGGGTGCTGGGGCCAACGTCCTGACTTTC. It specifies CASSLRQTGAGANVLTF.

The CDR3 sequence is CASSSHGGAGGETQYF. The CDR3 DNA is TGTGCCAGCAGTTCCCACGGGGGAGCGGGAGGAGAGACCCAGTACTTC. The chain couples TRBV6-6 to TRBJ2-5; 9 bases are a match to TRBD2. Per the germline V gene, CDR1 is MNHNY and CDR2 is SVGAGI (reference sequence). With V trimmed by 4 bases and J by 4 bases, 10 bases remained unmatched. This CDR3 spans 16 amino acids.

The CDR3 DNA reads as TGCGCCAGCAGCTTACAGGCAGAGACCCAGTACTTC. Protein: CASSLQAETQYF. This chain uses TRBV5-1 with TRBJ2-5; D might be TRBD1 (5 bases). From germline, CDR1 is SGHRS and CDR2 YFSETQ. The V and J ends lost 2 bases and 4 bases respectively, with 6 bases between them. This CDR3 spans 12 amino acids. Filled out from reference TRBV5-1 and TRBJ2-5, the complete variable domain reads KAGVTQTPRYLIKTRGQQVTLSCSPISGHRSVSWYQQTPGQGLQFLFEYFSETQRNKGNFPGRFSGRQFSNSRSEMNVSTLELGDSALYLCASSLQAETQYFGPGTRLLVL.

The chain links TRBV6-1 to TRBJ2-1, with D possibly matching TRBD2 (5 bases). The CDR3 is 15 residues long. Per the germline V gene, CDR1 is MNHNS and CDR2 is SASEGT. Trimming left V 6 bases short and J 6 bases short, with 18 bases between. CDR3 sequence (DNA): TGTGCCAGCAGCCTCGGACTTCTGGGAACCAATGAGCAGTTCTTC. This translates into CASSLGLLGTNEQFF.

The chain recombines TRBV18 with TRBJ1-3; D unresolved. Per the germline V gene, CDR1 is KGHSH and CDR2 is LQKENI. Trimming cost V 3 bases and J 0 bases, with 21 bases left between them. CDR3 length: 19 residues. For the CDR3, the DNA is TGTGCCAGCTCACCTACCCCGTCGGCAGGTTTTGCCTCTGGAAACACCATATATTTT. Residues: CASSPTPSAGFASGNTIYF.

The chain carries TRBV2 and TRBJ1-2; 7 nucleotides align to TRBD1. J was trimmed by 8 bases and V by 4 bases; bases with no gene match: 4. This CDR3 has 12 amino acids. Germline V lookup: CDR1 SNHLY, CDR2 FYNNEI. The CDR3 region has the DNA TGTGCCAGCAGTGCCCAGGGGGGCGGCTACACCTTC. Translated, it gives CASSAQGGGYTF.

This rearrangement joins TRBV21-1 to TRBJ2-2; no DNA check was done on the table's D call, TRBD1. TRBV21-1 is a recognized pseudogene. The CDR3 extends over 14 amino acids. For the CDR3, the DNA is TGTGCCAGCAACAGGGGAGGGAACACCGGGGAGCTGTTTTTT. It encodes CASNRGGNTGELFF.

The chain combines TRBV7-8 with TRBJ2-1; 8 bases match TRBD2. The germline V gene has CDR1 SGHVS and CDR2 FQNEAQ. V trimming: 5 bases; J trimming: 2 bases; junction bases outside the gene matches: 11. The CDR3 has 17 residues. CDR3 residues: CASSPPRREAPYNEQFF. Here the CDR3 DNA reads TGTGCCAGCAGCCCTCCACGGCGGGAGGCACCCTACAATGAGCAGTTCTTC.

The CDR3 DNA sequence: TGCGCCAGCAGCCAAGGACGAGTGGGACTAGGAGAAGAGACCCAGTACTTC. It yields the protein CASSQGRVGLGEETQYF. This chain uses TRBV4-3 with TRBJ2-5, with 8 bases lining up with TRBD2. The trim removed 1 base at V and 3 bases at J, leaving 10 bases unmatched. CDR1 and CDR2 (germline): LGHNA, YSLEER. The length of the CDR3 is 17 residues.

This clone was seen once. This chain links TRBV12-3 or TRBV12-4 with TRBJ1-2; 8 bases fit TRBD1. J was trimmed by 7 bases and V by 6 bases; bases with no gene match: 7. This CDR3 spans 13 amino acids. CDR3 in DNA: TGTGCCAGCAGACCACACGACAGGGGTGGCTACACCTTC. Translating it yields CASRPHDRGGYTF.

This clone was observed a single time. The chain joins TRBV28 to TRBJ2-2; a possible D gene is TRBD2 (5 bases). CDR3 length: 15 residues. The germline gives CDR1 MDHEN, CDR2 SYDVKM. V was clipped by 6 bases and J by 6 bases, with 17 bases between them. The CDR3 protein is CASSRGLYTPGELFF. The CDR3 coding sequence is TGTGCCAGCAGCCGTGGACTGTACACCCCCGGGGAGCTGTTTTTT.

The J gene is TRBJ2-2, the V gene TRBV19, with 12 bases aligning to TRBD2. Germline lookup yields CDR1 LNHDA and CDR2 SQIVND (reference sequence). The V and J ends lost 7 bases and 5 bases, in that order; junction bases with no gene match: 17. This CDR3 comprises 19 residues. This CDR3 reads CASTSRTSGDLWGTGELFF. DNA for the CDR3: TGTGCCAGTACCTCTCGGACTAGCGGGGACCTTTGGGGAACCGGGGAGCTGTTTTTT.

The chain links TRBV10-1 to TRBJ2-5; the D gene is possibly TRBD2 (5 bases). V lost 8 bases to trimming and J lost 2 bases, with 15 bases between them. Germline V gene data show CDR1 as WNHNN and CDR2 as SYGVQD (reference sequence). This CDR3 contains 14 residues. The CDR3 reads CASLRGLTQETQYF. The DNA for the CDR3 is TGCGCCAGCCTCCGAGGGCTTACACAAGAGACCCAGTACTTC.

The gene calls are TRBV11-2 and TRBJ2-5, with D possibly matching TRBD1 (5 bases). The CDR3 contains 16 residues. Trimming shortened V by 1 base and J by 2 bases, and 14 bases separated the two germline ends. Germline CDR1 SGHAT, CDR2 FQNNGV. CDR3 residues: CASSLGQGLVQETQYF. The DNA of the CDR3 is TGTGCCAGCAGCTTAGGCCAGGGCTTGGTTCAAGAGACCCAGTACTTC.

The V gene is TRBV28, the J gene TRBJ1-5; 8 bases are shared with TRBD1. The CDR3 sequence is 16 residues long. V shed 6 bases, J shed 5 bases, and the junction held 12 bases outside the gene matches. Germline V gene lookup returns CDR1 MDHEN and CDR2 SYDVKM. CDR3 DNA sequence: TGTGCCAGCAGCAACCGAATGACAGGGGAATATCAGCCCCAGCATTTT. Residues: CASSNRMTGEYQPQHF.

This chain links TRBV13 with TRBJ1-2; 11 nucleotides align to TRBD1. With V trimmed by 5 bases and J by 4 bases, 6 bases remained unmatched. Germline CDR1 is PRHDT and CDR2 is FYEKMQ (reference sequence). The CDR3 totals 15 residues. CDR3 loop: CASSPGTGGIYGYTF. The CDR3 DNA reads TGTGCCAGCAGCCCTGGGACAGGGGGTATCTATGGCTACACCTTC.

DNA of the CDR3: TGCGCCAGCAACTCCCCAGGGGGCAATGAGCAGTTCTTC. Translation: CASNSPGGNEQFF. The gene calls are TRBV5-1 and TRBJ2-1; 7 bases line up with TRBD1. The V gene's germline CDR1 is SGHRS and CDR2 YFSETQ. The CDR3 runs 13 residues. Unmatched junction bases numbered 6, after V lost 6 bases and J lost 6 bases.

This clone was seen more than once but under ten times. The chain has TRBV2 and TRBJ2-1; no firm D call. Trimming took 7 bases from V and 3 from J, leaving 4 bases between them. The CDR3 has 11 residues. CDR1 is SNHLY and CDR2 is FYNNEI in the germline V gene. The chain's CDR3 is CASTLYNEQFF. The CDR3 bases are TGTGCCAGCACCCTCTACAATGAGCAGTTCTTC.

This chain joins TRBV18 and TRBJ1-2, with TRBD1 identical over 11 bases. The germline V gene has CDR1 KGHSH and CDR2 LQKENI. The junction had 7 bases not matched to a gene; V was cut back by 6 bases and J by 7 bases. The CDR3 is 14 amino acids. CDR3 protein: CASSLGQGALGYTF. CDR3 nucleotides: TGTGCCAGCTCCCTTGGACAGGGGGCGCTTGGCTACACCTTC.

This clone was counted once. The chain recombines TRBV28 with TRBJ2-7; a weak D match, TRBD1 (6 bases). The germline V and J ends were trimmed by 5 bases and 2 bases, with 13 bases remaining between them. CDR3 length: 14 residues. CDR1 and CDR2 from the germline V gene are MDHEN and SYDVKM. In DNA form, the CDR3 reads TGTGCCAGCAGTCCCGGGACAAAAGCCTACGAGCAGTACTTC. Amino acids: CASSPGTKAYEQYF.

The chain links TRBV19 to TRBJ1-1; tentative D call: TRBD1 (6 bases). CDR3 length: 15 residues. The germline gives CDR1 LNHDA, CDR2 SQIVND (reference sequence). V was clipped by 7 bases and J by 6 bases, with 21 bases between them. DNA for the CDR3: TGTGCCAGTACCGTGATGACAGGCCGATCGGCTGAAGCTTTCTTT. It yields the protein CASTVMTGRSAEAFF.

This sequence joins TRBV11-2 and TRBJ2-3, with 9 positions matching TRBD2. The germline gives CDR1 SGHAT, CDR2 FQNNGV. The CDR3 runs 14 residues. Trimming took 5 bases from V and 1 from J; bases not matched to a gene: 1. CDR3 amino acids: CASSRTSGTDTQYF. The CDR3 DNA is TGTGCCAGCAGCCGGACTAGCGGCACAGATACGCAGTATTTT.

The chain couples TRBV20-1 to TRBJ2-1, with D perhaps matching TRBD2 (5 bases). V lost 3 bases and J lost 7, with 16 bases in between. This CDR3 spans 14 amino acids. Germline V gene sequence: CDR1 DFQATT, CDR2 SNEGSKA (reference sequence). The CDR3 DNA sequence: TGCAGTGCTAGTACTAGACCCTCCGTTAATGAGCAGTTCTTC. It codes for CSASTRPSVNEQFF.

In its sample, this clone was seen once. The chain links TRBV27 to TRBJ2-1; possibly TRBD1 for D (6 bases). Germline V lookup: CDR1 MNHEY, CDR2 SMNVEV (reference sequence). The CDR3 consists of 15 residues. The V end lost 4 bases, the J end lost 0 bases, and 10 bases lay between the germline ends. This CDR3 reads CASSSTGSSYNEQFF. The CDR3 nucleotides read TGTGCCAGCAGTTCTACAGGGAGCTCCTACAATGAGCAGTTCTTC.

The chain carries TRBV6-6 and TRBJ2-7, with 12 bases lining up with TRBD1. The CDR3 is 15 residues long. The germline V gene has CDR1 MNHNY and CDR2 SVGAGI (reference sequence). V lost 4 bases, J lost 6 bases, and 7 bases stayed unmatched. The CDR3 loop is CASSSPGQGASEQYF. The CDR3, as DNA: TGTGCCAGCAGTTCACCGGGACAGGGGGCCTCCGAGCAGTACTTC.

The V gene is TRBV7-8, the J gene TRBJ1-4; 9 bases map to TRBD1. Germline lookup yields CDR1 SGHVS and CDR2 FQNEAQ. This CDR3 is built from 16 residues. Germline trimming cut 5 bases from V and 3 bases from J; bases unmatched to any gene: 7. The CDR3 bases are TGTGCCAGCAGCCCTCAGACAGGGGGGCCTAATGAAAAACTGTTTTTT. Protein sequence: CASSPQTGGPNEKLFF.

The chain couples TRBV28 to TRBJ2-5, with D possibly TRBD2 on 6 matching bases. The length of the CDR3 is 16 residues. In germline, CDR1 is MDHEN, CDR2 SYDVKM. V lost 4 bases and J lost 2, with 17 bases in between. The CDR3 reads CASSSPRGLYQETQYF. CDR3 in DNA: TGTGCCAGCAGTTCCCCGCGGGGCCTATATCAAGAGACCCAGTACTTC.

In its sample, this clone was seen a few times. The gene calls are TRBV3-1 (or the pseudogene TRBV3-2) and TRBJ2-7, with a possible D match to TRBD1 (5 bases). CDR1 and CDR2 (germline): LGHDT, YNNKEL (reference sequence). The CDR3 is 15 residues long. Trimming left V 4 bases short and J 3 bases short, with 16 bases between. CDR3 DNA sequence: TGTGCCAGCAGCCCAGGGATGGGTAAGGGCTACGAGCAGTACTTC. It is translated as CASSPGMGKGYEQYF.

The chain's CDR3 is CASNKGAKNTEAFF. CDR3 nucleotide sequence: TGTGCCAGCAATAAGGGGGCGAAGAACACTGAAGCTTTCTTT. The chain couples TRBV27 to TRBJ1-1, with 7 bases identical to TRBD1. The CDR3 totals 14 residues. The junction had 6 bases not matched to a gene; V was cut back by 7 bases and J by 1 base. Germline lookup yields CDR1 MNHEY and CDR2 SMNVEV (reference sequence).